The rows below give T cell receptor beta chains drawn from one sample of a study of blood T cell repertoires in COVID-19. The protocol was immunoSEQ multiplex PCR, while the TCRdb copy is restricted to in-frame clones and leaves out a portion. The sample includes fewer than 450,000 clones, approximately 86% of them seen just once. Sequenced sample: PBMCs or T cells enriched from blood (not recorded which). These receptors all stem from a middle-aged woman with acute COVID-19. The CDR3 runs from the conserved cysteine through the conserved F or W. The D gene is left open where the match is weak. A clone size is listed for some rows: how often the clone was seen (once, few, many), or a class if it is expanded.

d_call,v_call,clone_size,j_call,cdr3_nt,cdr3_aa
TRBD1,TRBV10-2,.,TRBJ1-5,TGCGCCAGCAGTGAGACCCTCGGACAGGGTGGTCATCAGCCCCAGCATTTT,CASSETLGQGGHQPQHF
TRBD1,TRBV3-1/TRBV3-2,.,TRBJ2-2,TGTGCCAGCAGCCACTACGGGACAGGGCCATCGTGGGCGAACACCGGGGAGCTGTTTTTT,CASSHYGTGPSWANTGELFF
TRBD1,TRBV27,.,TRBJ1-5,TGTGCCAGCAGTTTATGGACAGGGGTCAATCAGCCCCAGCATTTT,CASSLWTGVNQPQHF
.,TRBV28,.,TRBJ2-1,TGTGCCAGCACAAGCCCCGGACACCGCTCCTACAATGAGCAGTTCTTC,CASTSPGHRSYNEQFF
.,TRBV15,few,TRBJ1-1,TGTGCCACCAGCAGGTCGGGTCCCACTGAAGCTTTCTTT,CATSRSGPTEAFF
.,TRBV9,.,TRBJ2-3,TGTGCCAGCAGCTTCCGACAGGATACGCAGTATTTT,CASSFRQDTQYF
.,TRBV4-1,few,TRBJ1-6,TGCGCCAGCAGCCAAGACAGGGAATATGCACCCCTCCACTTT,CASSQDREYAPLHF
TRBD1,TRBV5-6,.,TRBJ2-7,TGTGCCAGCAGCACTCGGGACAGGACAACCTACGAGCAGTACTTC,CASSTRDRTTYEQYF
.,TRBV5-1,.,TRBJ1-2,TGCGCCAGCAGCTTGGACGGGGGTAGCTACACCTTC,CASSLDGGSYTF
TRBD1,TRBV6-5,.,TRBJ2-3,TGTGCCAGCACCCTAGCACAGGGGAAGGCGGATACGCAGTATTTT,CASTLAQGKADTQYF
TRBD2,TRBV4-1,.,TRBJ2-3,TGCGCCAGCAGCCAAACCTTCGGGACTAGCGGGGGGGCCGCGGGGAGGAATACGCAGTATTTT,CASSQTFGTSGGAAGRNTQYF
.,TRBV10-2,.,TRBJ1-4,TGCGCCAGCAGTGGTTCCCCAGAGGCGGGGTTTGCTAATGAAAAACTGTTTTTT,CASSGSPEAGFANEKLFF
TRBD1,TRBV5-1,.,TRBJ1-1,TGCGCCAGCAGCCCAAACCGGGACAGGGGGCGATATACTGAAGCTTTCTTT,CASSPNRDRGRYTEAFF
TRBD1,TRBV5-6,.,TRBJ1-6,TGTGCCAGCAGCTTGCGGGTGACAGGGGATAATTCACCCCTCCACTTT,CASSLRVTGDNSPLHF
TRBD2,TRBV30,.,TRBJ2-2,TGTGCCTGGGCGTTTTTTGCCGGGGGGGCCGGAAGGGAGCTGTTTTTT,CAWAFFAGGAGRELFF
.,TRBV15,.,TRBJ2-6,TGTGCCACCAGCAGAGATCTGGTGGGGGCGGTGGGGGCCAACGTCCTGACTTTC,CATSRDLVGAVGANVLTF
.,TRBV29-1,.,TRBJ1-1,TGCAGCGTCGCACAAACAGGGAAGACTGAAGCTTTCTTT,CSVAQTGKTEAFF
TRBD1,TRBV10-2,.,TRBJ2-7,TGCGCCAGCAGTGGGGACAGGTCCTACGAGCAGTACTTC,CASSGDRSYEQYF
.,TRBV7-9,.,TRBJ2-7,TGTGCCAGCAGCTTACAGGGGAGCTCCTACGAGCAGTACTTC,CASSLQGSSYEQYF
.,TRBV4-1,.,TRBJ2-7,TGCGCCAGCAGCCAAGAATCCCAGGGGGGCGAGCAGTACTTC,CASSQESQGGEQYF
.,TRBV19,.,TRBJ2-1,TGTGCCAGTAGTATTCACGTCGTGGGGTCGGGACTCCCTCTAAGAGGACGGAATGAGCAGTTCTTC,CASSIHVVGSGLPLRGRNEQFF
.,TRBV5-1,.,TRBJ2-3,TGCGCCAGCAGCTTGGGAGCCCCGGGGGCAGATACGCAGTATTTT,CASSLGAPGADTQYF
.,TRBV5-6,.,TRBJ2-1,TGTGCCAGCAGCTTTCGGACAGATGATGAGCAGTTCTTC,CASSFRTDDEQFF
TRBD1,TRBV18,once,TRBJ1-1,TGTGCCAGCTCACCGGGACAGGGGTGGACTGAAGCTTTCTTT,CASSPGQGWTEAFF
TRBD1,TRBV7-9,.,TRBJ1-5,TGTGCCAGCAGCCCGACAGGGGCTCAGCCCCAGCATTTT,CASSPTGAQPQHF
.,TRBV3-1/TRBV3-2,.,TRBJ2-5,TGTGCCAGCAGCCAAGACAGTTGGGAGACCCAGTACTTC,CASSQDSWETQYF
TRBD1,TRBV18,.,TRBJ1-3,TGTGCCAGCTCACCGGACAGGTCTGGAAACACCATATATTTT,CASSPDRSGNTIYF
TRBD1,TRBV2,.,TRBJ2-5,TGTGCCAGCAGCGTGGGACAGGGGTCAGAGACCCAGTACTTC,CASSVGQGSETQYF
.,TRBV2,.,TRBJ1-5,TGTGCCAGCAGTGTGGCAGTGGGCAATCAGCCCCAGCATTTT,CASSVAVGNQPQHF
.,TRBV4-2,.,TRBJ2-3,TGTGCCAGCAGCAACAGGGCCAGCGCAGATACGCAGTATTTT,CASSNRASADTQYF
.,TRBV4-1,.,TRBJ1-4,TGCGCCAGCAGCCAAGTAAGGGGTTATGCGACTAATGAAAAACTGTTTTTT,CASSQVRGYATNEKLFF
TRBD2,TRBV6-5,.,TRBJ2-1,TGTGCCAGCAGTTACATAGCGGGGGGTTGGCACAATGAGCAGTTCTTC,CASSYIAGGWHNEQFF
.,TRBV6-5,.,TRBJ1-5,TGTGCCAGCAGTTCTCGCTTACCAGGTAGCAATCAGCCCCAGCATTTT,CASSSRLPGSNQPQHF
.,TRBV6-5,.,TRBJ2-2,TGTGCCAGCAGTTTGCAGATCACCGGGGAGCTGTTTTTT,CASSLQITGELFF
.,TRBV7-9,once,TRBJ1-3,TGTGCCAGCAGCTTCCAGGCCGACTCTGGAAACACCATATATTTT,CASSFQADSGNTIYF
TRBD1,TRBV5-1,.,TRBJ1-2,TGCGCCAGCAGCTTGGAGGGACAGCATGGCTACACCTTC,CASSLEGQHGYTF
TRBD1,TRBV5-1,.,TRBJ1-1,TGCGCCAGCAGCCTGAGACAGGGTGGGGGTGGTGAAGCTTTCTTT,CASSLRQGGGGEAFF
.,TRBV15,.,TRBJ2-7,TGTGCCACCAGTTTCGGGACATCCTCCTACGAGCAGTACTTC,CATSFGTSSYEQYF
.,TRBV7-9,.,TRBJ1-1,TGTGCCAGCAGCTTAGGCGGGATGAACACTGAAGCTTTCTTT,CASSLGGMNTEAFF
.,TRBV6-5,.,TRBJ1-2,TGTGCCAGCGGGGGACTGGAGTATGGCTACACCTTC,CASGGLEYGYTF
.,TRBV6-1,.,TRBJ1-1,TGTGCCAGCAGTGAAGACATTCTCACTGAAGCTTTCTTT,CASSEDILTEAFF
TRBD1,TRBV7-9,.,TRBJ1-2,TGTGCCAGCAGCGCGGCCGGGACAGGGGGTGGCGATGGCTACACCTTC,CASSAAGTGGGDGYTF
.,TRBV5-1,once,TRBJ1-2,TGCGCCAGCAGCTTGGAGGACGGACTCTATGGCTACACCTTC,CASSLEDGLYGYTF
.,TRBV27,.,TRBJ1-5,TGTGCCAGCGGTGTTGACAGGTCCCAGCATTTT,CASGVDRSQHF
TRBD2,TRBV27,.,TRBJ2-5,TGTGCCAGCAGTTTATCGAGCGGGGGAGAGACCCAGTACTTC,CASSLSSGGETQYF
.,TRBV5-8,.,TRBJ1-4,TGTGCCAGCAGCCGGGTACTTAATGAAAAACTGTTTTTT,CASSRVLNEKLFF
.,TRBV18,.,TRBJ2-7,TGTGCCAGCTCACCACCGAGCAGGGCCCACGAGCAGTACTTC,CASSPPSRAHEQYF
TRBD1,TRBV10-2,.,TRBJ2-7,TGCGCCAGCAGTGAGGCGGGACAGGCATACGAGCAGTACTTC,CASSEAGQAYEQYF
.,TRBV29-1,.,TRBJ1-5,TGCAGCGTCCAAGACAGTACTAGCAATCAGCCCCAGCATTTT,CSVQDSTSNQPQHF
TRBD1,TRBV4-2,once,TRBJ1-5,TGTGCCAGCAGCCAAGAGGGGACAGGCAATCAGCCCCAGCATTTT,CASSQEGTGNQPQHF
.,TRBV2,once,TRBJ1-1,TGTGCCAGCAGAAGGACAGAGCTCAACACTGAAGCTTTCTTT,CASRRTELNTEAFF
.,TRBV30,once,TRBJ1-3,TGTGCCTGGAGTATAGGGGGGGGGTCTGGAAACACCATATATTTT,CAWSIGGGSGNTIYF
.,TRBV30,.,TRBJ1-2,TGTGCCTGGAGTGGTTCCCTCATAGATGGCACCTTC,CAWSGSLIDGTF
TRBD1,TRBV6-5,.,TRBJ1-4,TGTGCCAGCAGCGACAGGGGAGGGGGTGAAAAACTGTTTTTT,CASSDRGGGEKLFF
.,TRBV5-1,.,TRBJ2-5,TGCGCCAGCAGCTTAGGATCGGCGGCAGAGACCCAGTACTTC,CASSLGSAAETQYF
.,TRBV7-2,.,TRBJ1-2,TGTGCCAGCAGACCCCCCCCCGGGGTGGATGGCTACACCTTC,CASRPPPGVDGYTF
TRBD2,TRBV11-2,once,TRBJ2-5,TGTGCCAGCAGCTTACGCGGGACTAGCGGCGGGATTTCAGAGACCCAGTACTTC,CASSLRGTSGGISETQYF
.,TRBV12-1,once,TRBJ1-5,TGTGCCAGCAGCTGGATAGGACAGGGAGAGGGTCAGCCCCAGCATTTT,CASSWIGQGEGQPQHF
.,TRBV6-1,.,TRBJ1-1,TGTGCCAGCAGTGAAACGGTTTCCACTGAAGCTTTCTTT,CASSETVSTEAFF
.,TRBV4-1,.,TRBJ1-2,TGCGCCAGCAGCCAAGTTTTTACCGGTGGTGATTCTTCCACCTTC,CASSQVFTGGDSSTF